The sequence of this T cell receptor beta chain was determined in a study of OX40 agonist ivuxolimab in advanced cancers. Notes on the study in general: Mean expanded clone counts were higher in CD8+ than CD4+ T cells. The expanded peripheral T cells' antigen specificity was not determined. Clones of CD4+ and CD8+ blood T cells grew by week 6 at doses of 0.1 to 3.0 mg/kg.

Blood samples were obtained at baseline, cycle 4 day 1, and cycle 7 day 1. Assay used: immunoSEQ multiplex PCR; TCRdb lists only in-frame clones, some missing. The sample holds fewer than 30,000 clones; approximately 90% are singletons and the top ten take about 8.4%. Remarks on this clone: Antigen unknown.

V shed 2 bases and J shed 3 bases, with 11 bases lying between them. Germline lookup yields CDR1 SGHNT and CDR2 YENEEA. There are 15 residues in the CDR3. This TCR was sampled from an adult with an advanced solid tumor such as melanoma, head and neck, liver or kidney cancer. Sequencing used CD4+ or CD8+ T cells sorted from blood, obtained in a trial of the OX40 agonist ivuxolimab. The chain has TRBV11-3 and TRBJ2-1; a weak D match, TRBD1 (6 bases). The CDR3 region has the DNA TGTGCCAGCAGCTTACAACAGGGTGGCTACAATGAGCAGTTCTTC. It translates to CASSLQQGGYNEQFF.